The sequence of this TCR beta chain was determined in a study of cytomegalovirus exposure and HLA in healthy donors. Study-wide points: Most TCR sequences showed up rarely, but some public TCRs showed up in many donors. The study listed 164 cytomegalovirus-associated TCR beta chains.

Profiling relied on immunoSEQ multiplex PCR, and the TCRdb table lists in-frame clones only, not all of them. The repertoire holds over 150,000 clones, about 86% seen once, with approximately 2.2% in the top ten. Comments on this clone: Its target is not known.

The CDR3 has 15 residues. Losses at the gene ends were 5 bases for V and 3 bases for J; bases not matched to a gene: 8. Germline V gives CDR1 SGHTA, CDR2 FQGTGA. This sequence originates from a human donor in good health. What was sequenced was PBMCs. The V and J genes are TRBV7-3 and TRBJ2-7; 9 positions match TRBD2. In nucleotides, the CDR3 is TGTGCCAGCAGCCTAGGGACTAGCCTAGTCTACGAGCAGTACTTC. Translated: CASSLGTSLVYEQYF.